This paragraph reports one T cell receptor beta chain. Some clones are missing from TCRdb's copy, which holds only in-frame ones; the method was immunoSEQ multiplex PCR. The profile shows about 150,000 clones, 80% to 95% of them singletons. The CDR3 covers 14 residues. V gave up 9 bases and J gave up 2 bases; unmatched junction bases: 5. CDR1 is MNHEY, CDR2 SVGAGI, per germline. The source of the sample is a study of control samples from healthy donors and cancer patients. The genes are TRBV6-5 and TRBJ2-1; 9 bases align to TRBD1. This sequence was found in a young man in good health. The sample comprised blood. The chain's CDR3 is CASIRDRAYNEQFF. CDR3 coding DNA: TGTGCCAGTATCCGGGACAGGGCCTACAATGAGCAGTTCTTC.